The 19 T cell receptor beta chains listed next were all sequenced from one sample in a study of patients and donors after allogeneic stem cell transplantation. TCRdb recomputed calls from the RT-PCR reads with MiXCR, one row per CDR3 protein. The sample consists of around 240,000 distinct CDR3 sequences, over 12% of them appearing once. The material sequenced was blood, either unsorted or a sorted T cell fraction (not recorded which). The receptors were gathered from a human donor who was either an allogeneic HSCT recipient or a stem cell or donor lymphocyte infusion donor (not recorded which). It is not recorded whose cells these are; they may come from a transplant donor.

The chain's CDR3 is CASSASTGNTGELFF. CDR3 nucleotide sequence: TGTGCCAGTAGTGCCTCGACTGGGAACACCGGGGAGCTGTTTTTT. J is TRBJ2-2 and V is TRBV19, with D unclear. The CDR3 spans 15 residues. Germline CDR1 and CDR2: LNHDA and SQIVND (reference sequence). Trimming stripped 5 bases from V and 1 base from J, with 11 bases between.

The chain carries TRBV7-2 and TRBJ2-5, with 7 bases fitting TRBD2. This CDR3 spans 15 amino acids. Germline V gene data show CDR1 as SGHTA and CDR2 as FQGNSA. With 1 base clipped from V and 5 bases from J, the junction kept 7 bases outside the gene matches. This CDR3 reads CASSLGGLLLETQYF. The CDR3 DNA sequence: TGTGCCAGCAGCTTAGGGGGACTACTTCTCGAGACCCAGTACTTC.

This clonotype was seen at least ten times. The gene calls are TRBV12-3 or TRBV12-4 and TRBJ1-5, with D perhaps TRBD1 (5 bases). Trimming took 5 bases from V and 11 from J, leaving 16 bases between them. The length of the CDR3 is 13 residues. CDR3 sequence: CASSGAGSGAQHF. DNA of the CDR3: TGTGCCAGCAGTGGGGCCGGGAGTGGAGCCCAGCATTTT.

Regarding this clonotype: A much bigger clone sits one base away, suggesting this may be a read error. V gene TRBV2 combines with J gene TRBJ2-1, with 7 nucleotides matching TRBD1. This CDR3 region has 14 residues. The germline V gene encodes CDR1 SNHLY and CDR2 FYNNEI. V trimming: 7 bases; J trimming: 7 bases; junction bases outside the gene matches: 10. CDR3 region: CASTTGQEKNEQFF. CDR3 sequence (DNA): TGTGCCAGCACCACAGGACAGGAAAAAAATGAGCAGTTCTTC. Filled out from reference TRBV2 and TRBJ2-1, the complete variable domain reads EPEVTQTPSHQVTQMGQEVILRCVPISNHLYFYWYRQILGQKVEFLVSFYNNEISEKSEIFDDQFSVERPDGSNFTLKIRSTKLEDSAMYFCASTTGQEKNEQFFGPGTRLTVL.

This chain links TRBV5-4 with TRBJ2-7, with D perhaps being TRBD1 or TRBD2 (5 bases each). V gave up 2 bases and J gave up 7 bases, with 13 bases separating them. The CDR3 length is 13 residues. Germline V gene data show CDR1 as SGHNT and CDR2 as YYREEE (reference sequence). The CDR3 region is CASSLIGTEEQYF. The CDR3, as DNA: TGTGCCAGCAGCTTAATAGGGACCGAGGAGCAGTACTTC.

This clonotype was seen a handful of times. The chain joins TRBV5-4 to TRBJ2-5, with TRBD2 matching 9 bases. CDR3 size: 15 residues. CDR1 and CDR2 from the germline V gene are SGHNT and YYREEE (reference sequence). Trimming took 4 bases from V and 5 from J; bases not matched to a gene: 9. The CDR3 loop reads CASSPWLAGWETQYF. The CDR3, as DNA: TGTGCCAGCAGCCCCTGGCTAGCGGGGTGGGAGACCCAGTACTTC.

The chain couples TRBV5-4 to TRBJ1-4, with D uncertain. Germline assignment: CDR1 SGHNT and CDR2 YYREEE (reference sequence). The CDR3 sequence is 14 residues long. The germline V and J ends were trimmed by 0 bases and 4 bases, with 7 bases remaining between them. CDR3 in amino acids: CASSLDSGNEKLFF. The DNA for the CDR3 is TGTGCCAGCAGCTTGGACAGCGGTAATGAAAAACTGTTTTTT.

This clonotype was seen only a few times. This chain links TRBV7-2 with TRBJ1-1; D is unclear. The CDR3 totals 15 residues. V was clipped by 6 bases and J by 3 bases, with 17 bases between them. Germline values: CDR1 SGHTA, CDR2 FQGNSA. CDR3 DNA: TGTGCCAGCAGTCGAAAAGTGGGGAGTGACACTGAAGCTTTCTTT. Translated, it gives CASSRKVGSDTEAFF.

The chain recombines TRBV7-9 with TRBJ1-3; tentatively, D is TRBD1 (6 bases). CDR3 length: 15 residues. Germline values: CDR1 SEHNR, CDR2 FQNEAQ (reference sequence). V gave up 2 bases and J gave up 4 bases, with 12 bases separating them. CDR3 coding DNA: TGTGCCAGCAGCTTATCCACAGGGATGGGAAACACCATATATTTT. Translation gives CASSLSTGMGNTIYF.

This clonotype showed up many times. The chain combines TRBV2 with TRBJ2-7, with TRBD1 matching over 7 bases. Trimming removed 4 bases from V and 5 bases from J; junction bases left unmatched: 2. The CDR3 covers 12 residues. The germline V gene encodes CDR1 SNHLY and CDR2 FYNNEI. The CDR3 bases are TGTGCCAGCAGTGCTACAGGGGACGAGCAGTACTTC. It encodes CASSATGDEQYF.

The V gene is TRBV5-1, the J gene TRBJ1-2, with 7 bases matching TRBD1. J lost 6 bases, V lost 0 bases, and 11 bases had no gene match. There are 16 residues in the CDR3. Looked up from germline, CDR1 is SGHRS and CDR2 is YFSETQ. The DNA for the CDR3 is TGCGCCAGCAGCTTGGCCGGAGGGGGCGAAGGTAATGGCTACACCTTC. It translates to CASSLAGGGEGNGYTF.

This clonotype was counted a few times. The chain joins TRBV5-1 to TRBJ2-3, with D perhaps given as TRBD1 or TRBD2 (5 bases each). Trimming pared 4 bases from V and 3 bases from J, leaving 9 bases between. The CDR3 length is 13 residues. Germline CDR1 is SGHRS and CDR2 is YFSETQ. The CDR3: CASSRGPTDTQYF. In DNA, the CDR3 is TGCGCCAGCAGCCGGGGACCAACAGATACGCAGTATTTT. Together with reference TRBV5-1 and TRBJ2-3, the CDR3 gives the full variable domain: KAGVTQTPRYLIKTRGQQVTLSCSPISGHRSVSWYQQTPGQGLQFLFEYFSETQRNKGNFPGRFSGRQFSNSRSEMNVSTLELGDSALYLCASSRGPTDTQYFGPGTRLTVL.

This chain connects TRBV15 to TRBJ2-5, with D unresolved. This CDR3 is built from 12 residues. The V end was cut by 8 bases, the J end by 5 bases, with 12 bases between. The germline gives CDR1 LNHNV, CDR2 YYDKDF (reference sequence). The CDR3 bases are TGTGCCACCCAGATGTGGGGTGAGACCCAGTACTTC. It is translated as CATQMWGETQYF.

The chain couples TRBV6-5 to TRBJ1-2; D ambiguous. The CDR3 totals 16 residues. V dropped 0 bases and J dropped 0 bases, with 11 bases sitting between them. The V gene's germline CDR1 is MNHEY and CDR2 SVGAGI. CDR3 nucleotide sequence: TGTGCCAGCAGTTACTCTCCAGGTCTTACTAACTATGGCTACACCTTC. Residues: CASSYSPGLTNYGYTF.

This clonotype has ten or more counts. The chain links TRBV6-5 to TRBJ2-7; D is possibly TRBD2 (5 bases). CDR3 length: 16 residues. The germline V gene encodes CDR1 MNHEY and CDR2 SVGAGI. The V end was cut by 0 bases, the J end by 0 bases, with 12 bases between. The CDR3 protein is CASSYSPTGSSYEQYF. The CDR3 coding sequence is TGTGCCAGCAGTTACTCCCCTACGGGGAGCTCCTACGAGCAGTACTTC.

In this sample, this clonotype turned up a few times. The J gene is TRBJ2-5, the V gene TRBV15, with a possible D match to TRBD2 (5 bases). In germline, CDR1 is LNHNV, CDR2 YYDKDF (reference sequence). The CDR3 extends over 15 amino acids. Trimming took 1 base from V and 5 from J, leaving 14 bases between them. CDR3 DNA: TGTGCCACCAGCAGAGCCCCCGGGGTAGGGGAGACCCAGTACTTC. It is translated as CATSRAPGVGETQYF.

Within the sample, this clonotype is medium-sized. The chain combines TRBV27 with TRBJ2-3; no clear D. Between the trimmed V and J ends, which lost 3 bases and 4 bases, there was a span of 14 bases. This CDR3 has 15 residues. Germline-derived CDR1 and CDR2 are MNHEY and SMNVEV (reference sequence). CDR3 region: CASSFLLSSPDTQYF. The DNA of the CDR3 is TGTGCCAGCAGTTTTCTGCTCTCCAGCCCAGATACGCAGTATTTT.

The chain has TRBV4-3 and TRBJ1-5; no clear D gene. Germline V gives CDR1 LGHNA, CDR2 YSLEER. This CDR3 region has 15 residues. The germline V and J ends were trimmed by 0 bases and 0 bases, with 6 bases remaining between them. For the CDR3, the DNA is TGCGCCAGCAGCCAAGAAAGCACTAGCAATCAGCCCCAGCATTTT. Translation: CASSQESTSNQPQHF.

In this sample, this clonotype turned up many times. The rearrangement joins TRBV28 to TRBJ1-6, with TRBD1 matching over 7 bases. CDR1 is MDHEN and CDR2 is SYDVKM in the germline V gene. The CDR3 contains 16 residues. The V gene end was trimmed by 6 bases and the J gene end by 1 base; junction bases not matched to a gene: 6. CDR3 DNA sequence: TGTGCCAGCAGACGCAACAGGGGATCCTATAATTCACCCCTCCACTTT. Protein: CASRRNRGSYNSPLHF.